Shown below are 10 T cell receptor beta chains from a single sample sequenced in a study of cytomegalovirus exposure and HLA in healthy donors. 13 Jbeta primers and 60 Vbeta primers were used for the PCR. Sequencing used immunoSEQ multiplex PCR; TCRdb keeps in-frame clones, though not all of them. The table shows over 150,000 clones, with approximately 80% occurring only once. The sequenced material came from PBMCs. Receptor source: a woman in her thirties in good health and CMV-seronegative.

In DNA, the CDR3 is TGTGCCAGCAGTGGTAGCAGGACAGGAACCCCCAAAAACATTCAGTACTTC. Encoded protein: CASSGSRTGTPKNIQYF. The rearrangement links TRBV27 to TRBJ2-4; 7 nucleotides match TRBD1. V was pared by 5 bases and J by 2 bases, with 12 bases of the junction left unmatched. Germline V gene sequence: CDR1 MNHEY, CDR2 SMNVEV (reference sequence). CDR3 size: 17 residues.

The V call is TRBV21-1, the J call TRBJ1-1. TRBV21-1 is noted as a pseudogene. This CDR3 is built from 17 residues. This CDR3 reads CASSKARADYMNTEAFF. CDR3 in DNA: TGTGCCAGCAGCAAAGCGCGAGCAGACTACATGAACACTGAAGCTTTCTTT.

The rearrangement uses TRBV18 and TRBJ2-7; tentatively, D is TRBD1 (5 bases). Deletions cut 5 bases from V and 4 bases from J, with 15 bases between. Germline CDR1 and CDR2: KGHSH and LQKENI. This CDR3 region has 14 residues. The CDR3 DNA reads TGTGCCAGCTCATTAACGACAGACCTTTACGAGCAGTACTTC. Translated, it gives CASSLTTDLYEQYF. Looking up the rest from reference TRBV18 and TRBJ2-7 gives the full variable domain: NAGVMQNPRHLVRRRGQEARLRCSPMKGHSHVYWYRQLPEEGLKFMVYLQKENIIDESGMPKERFSAEFPKEGPSILRIQQVVRGDSAAYFCASSLTTDLYEQYFGPGTRLTVT.

As DNA, the CDR3 is TGCGCCAGCAGCCTTTCGACTAGCGGGGGGGCTGGCACCGGGGAGCTGTTTTTT. Translated: CASSLSTSGGAGTGELFF. The chain joins TRBV5-1 to TRBJ2-2; TRBD2 matches 14 bases. The CDR3 runs 18 residues. CDR1 is SGHRS, CDR2 YFSETQ, per germline. The V and J ends lost 4 bases and 4 bases, in that order; junction bases with no gene match: 9.

This clone occurred once. The junction and the germline gene differ at one end; a read error may be behind it. The chain employs TRBV7-7 and TRBJ2-7; D may be TRBD1 (6 bases). Germline assignment: CDR1 SSHAT and CDR2 FNYEAQ (reference sequence). The CDR3 sequence is 14 residues long. CDR3 loop: CASSFKTGAYEQYF. The CDR3 nucleotides are TGTGCTAGCAGCTTCAAGACAGGCGCCTACGAGCAGTACTTC.

V and J are TRBV5-1 and TRBJ2-2; 10 nucleotides align to TRBD2. The V gene end was trimmed by 5 bases and the J gene end by 0 bases; junction bases not matched to a gene: 13. There are 19 residues in the CDR3. Germline loops: CDR1 SGHRS, CDR2 YFSETQ. The CDR3 DNA reads TGCGCCAGCAGTCGAATTCAGGGTAGCGGGGGGCCGAACACCGGGGAGCTGTTTTTT. Translating gives CASSRIQGSGGPNTGELFF. The full variable domain, rest sourced from reference TRBV5-1 and TRBJ2-2, is KAGVTQTPRYLIKTRGQQVTLSCSPISGHRSVSWYQQTPGQGLQFLFEYFSETQRNKGNFPGRFSGRQFSNSRSEMNVSTLELGDSALYLCASSRIQGSGGPNTGELFFGEGSRLTVL.

The chain carries TRBV15 and TRBJ2-1; D unresolved. V lost 0 bases, J lost 6 bases, and 3 bases lay in between. The CDR3 has 12 residues. CDR1 is LNHNV and CDR2 is YYDKDF in the germline V gene (reference sequence). CDR3 DNA sequence: TGTGCCACCAGCAGAGATATCAATGAGCAGTTCTTC. Its translation: CATSRDINEQFF.

The V call is TRBV6-5, the J call TRBJ2-5; 10 bases fit TRBD1. The CDR3 has 15 amino acids. Losses at the gene ends were 6 bases for V and 4 bases for J; bases not matched to a gene: 8. The germline V gene encodes CDR1 MNHEY and CDR2 SVGAGI. The CDR3 DNA sequence: TGTGCCAGCAGCCTCCGAGGGACAGGGGCAGAGACCCAGTACTTC. Protein: CASSLRGTGAETQYF.

This clone was observed a single time. This rearrangement joins TRBV29-1 to TRBJ2-7, with 7 bases lining up with TRBD1. CDR1 is SQVTM and CDR2 is ANQGSEA in the germline V gene. The junction had 2 bases not matched to a gene; V was cut back by 0 bases and J by 3 bases. CDR3 length: 13 residues. In DNA form, the CDR3 reads TGCAGCGTTGAAGAGGCAGGGGGCTACGAGCAGTACTTC. Its translation: CSVEEAGGYEQYF.

The chain uses TRBV28 and TRBJ2-5; possibly TRBD1 for D (6 bases). CDR1 and CDR2 (germline): MDHEN, SYDVKM. V lost 5 bases and J 3 bases, leaving 16 bases between the germline ends. This CDR3 contains 15 residues. CDR3 region: CASSPSTGHKETQYF. The CDR3 coding sequence is TGTGCCAGCAGTCCGTCCACGGGACACAAAGAGACCCAGTACTTC.